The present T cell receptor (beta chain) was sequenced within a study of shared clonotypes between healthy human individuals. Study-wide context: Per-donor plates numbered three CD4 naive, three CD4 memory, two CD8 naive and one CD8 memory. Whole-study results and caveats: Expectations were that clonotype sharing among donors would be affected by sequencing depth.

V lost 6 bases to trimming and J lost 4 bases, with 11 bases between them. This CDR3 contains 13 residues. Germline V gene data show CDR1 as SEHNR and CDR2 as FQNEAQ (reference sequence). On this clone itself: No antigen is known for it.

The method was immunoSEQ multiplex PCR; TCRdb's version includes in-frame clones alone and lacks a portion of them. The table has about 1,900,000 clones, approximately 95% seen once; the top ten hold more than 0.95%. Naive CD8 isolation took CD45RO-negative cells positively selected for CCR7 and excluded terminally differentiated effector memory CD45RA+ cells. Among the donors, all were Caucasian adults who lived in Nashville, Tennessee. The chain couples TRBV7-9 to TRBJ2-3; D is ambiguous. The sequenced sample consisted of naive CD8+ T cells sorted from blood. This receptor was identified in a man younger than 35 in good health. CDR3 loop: CASRVGPPDTQYF. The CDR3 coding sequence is TGTGCCAGCAGAGTGGGCCCCCCAGATACGCAGTATTTT.